The 30 T cell receptor beta chains given below trace back to one sample, sequenced in a study of blood T cell repertoires in COVID-19. The method was immunoSEQ multiplex PCR; TCRdb's version includes in-frame clones alone and lacks a portion of them. This table holds 90,000 to 120,000 clones, roughly 83% found once. The sequenced sample consisted of peripheral blood. The receptor source for this set is a woman aged 80 or over with active or convalescent COVID-19.

V and J are TRBV19 and TRBJ2-7; 7 bases line up with TRBD2. The CDR3 contains 15 residues. V gave up 5 bases and J gave up 4 bases; unmatched junction bases: 11. Germline CDR1 and CDR2: LNHDA and SQIVND (reference sequence). For the CDR3, the DNA is TGTGCCAGTAGTCCCCAGGGAGGGAGTGGGTACGAGCAGTACTTC. Its protein is CASSPQGGSGYEQYF.

The chain employs TRBV6-5 and TRBJ2-3; a weak D match, TRBD2 (5 bases). The CDR3 totals 15 residues. Trimming shortened V by 6 bases and J by 5 bases, and 18 bases separated the two germline ends. Germline assignment: CDR1 MNHEY and CDR2 SVGAGI. This CDR3 is CASSRTPPRLDTQYF. Here the CDR3 DNA reads TGTGCCAGCAGCAGGACTCCCCCCCGGCTAGATACGCAGTATTTT.

The rearrangement links TRBV19 to TRBJ1-1; no reliable D call. The CDR3 contains 15 residues. V lost 1 base and J lost 1, with 10 bases in between. CDR1 is LNHDA, CDR2 SQIVND, per germline (reference sequence). As DNA, the CDR3 is TGTGCCAGTAGTATAGGCGGCACTTCGAACACTGAAGCTTTCTTT. Its protein product is CASSIGGTSNTEAFF.

CDR3 protein: CASSSRQATNYGYTF. The CDR3 region has the DNA TGTGCCAGCAGCTCTCGACAGGCAACTAACTATGGCTACACCTTC. The chain links TRBV9 to TRBJ1-2, with a weak D call TRBD1 (6 bases). The CDR3 covers 15 residues. Germline-derived CDR1 and CDR2 are SGDLS and YYNGEE. Trimming pared 4 bases from V and 0 bases from J, leaving 13 bases between.

This rearrangement joins TRBV19 to TRBJ2-7; 8 bases map to TRBD1. Germline CDR1 and CDR2: LNHDA and SQIVND (reference sequence). V gave up 3 bases and J gave up 7 bases; unmatched junction bases: 8. The CDR3 spans 14 residues. CDR3 residues: CASSMRQGAVEQYF. CDR3 DNA: TGTGCCAGTAGTATGCGGCAGGGGGCTGTTGAGCAGTACTTC.

This sequence joins TRBV7-3 and TRBJ2-3; TRBD1 is a possible D gene (6 bases). Trimming shortened V by 0 bases and J by 4 bases, and 11 bases separated the two germline ends. Looked up from germline, CDR1 is SGHTA and CDR2 is FQGTGA. The CDR3 totals 15 residues. CDR3 DNA: TGTGCCAGCAGCTTAACGCAGCAGGGGCCAGATACGCAGTATTTT. Translating gives CASSLTQQGPDTQYF.

The V and J genes are TRBV9 and TRBJ2-7, with a possible D match to TRBD1 (6 bases). Germline CDR1 and CDR2: SGDLS and YYNGEE. Trimming stripped 0 bases from V and 6 bases from J, with 13 bases between. The CDR3 runs 14 residues. CDR3 sequence: CASSVGQALGEQYF. The CDR3 region has the DNA TGTGCCAGCAGCGTAGGACAGGCCTTGGGCGAGCAGTACTTC.

The V call is TRBV12-2, the J call TRBJ2-3; the DNA was not compared with TRBD1, the D call given in the table. TRBV12-2 is classified as a pseudogene. This CDR3 spans 14 amino acids. The CDR3 is CASRGQEHTDTQYF. The CDR3 coding sequence is TGTGCAAGTCGGGGACAGGAACACACAGATACGCAGTATTTT.

This rearrangement joins TRBV7-8 to TRBJ1-2; 9 bases match TRBD1. Germline CDR1 reads SGHVS; CDR2 reads FQNEAQ. Germline trimming cut 4 bases from V and 3 bases from J; bases unmatched to any gene: 9. CDR3 size: 16 residues. CDR3 DNA: TGTGCCAGCAGCTCCGCTAGGGACAGGGTGGACTATGGCTACACCTTC. Its translation: CASSSARDRVDYGYTF.

This sequence joins TRBV27 and TRBJ1-3, with TRBD1 as a possible D gene (6 bases). The length of the CDR3 is 16 residues. V was pared by 4 bases and J by 0 bases, with 13 bases between. Germline V gene data show CDR1 as MNHEY and CDR2 as SMNVEV (reference sequence). DNA of the CDR3: TGTGCCAGCAGTTCCACGCGGGGGGCCTCTGGAAACACCATATATTTT. Amino acid sequence: CASSSTRGASGNTIYF.

This clone was seen a handful of times. The rearrangement joins TRBV18 to TRBJ2-3; 7 bases align to TRBD1. After removal of 0 bases from V and 7 bases from J, the junction contained 10 bases not matched to a gene. The CDR3 has 16 residues. CDR1 and CDR2 from the germline V gene are KGHSH and LQKENI. The DNA of the CDR3 is TGTGCCAGCTCACCACCACAGGGGTACTCACAAAATACGCAGTATTTT. Its protein is CASSPPQGYSQNTQYF.

This chain links TRBV11-2 with TRBJ1-1; tentative D call: TRBD1 (6 bases). CDR1 is SGHAT, CDR2 FQNNGV, per germline. V lost 2 bases and J 3 bases, leaving 13 bases between the germline ends. This CDR3 is 15 amino acids long. CDR3 region: CASSLYTSGDTEAFF. CDR3 bases: TGTGCCAGCAGCTTATACACATCAGGGGACACTGAAGCTTTCTTT.

This chain uses TRBV11-2 with TRBJ1-4; D not certain. Germline V lookup: CDR1 SGHAT, CDR2 FQNNGV. Trimming took off 4 bases at V and 8 bases at J, with 14 bases between the two ends. This CDR3 contains 14 residues. As DNA, the CDR3 is TGTGCCAGCAGCTACGCGCAGGTTGGGGAAAAACTGTTTTTT. Amino acid sequence: CASSYAQVGEKLFF.

This sequence joins TRBV19 and TRBJ1-2; D remains ambiguous. The CDR3 is 12 amino acids. Germline V gives CDR1 LNHDA, CDR2 SQIVND (reference sequence). V lost 7 bases, J lost 3 bases, and 9 bases lay in between. Here the CDR3 DNA reads TGTGCCAGTACCGGGAGAGACTATGGCTACACCTTC. It is translated as CASTGRDYGYTF.

The chain has TRBV30 and TRBJ2-6; D remains ambiguous. The germline CDR1 and CDR2 sequences are GTSNPN and SVGIG (reference sequence). The ends were cut back, 6 bases at V and 0 bases at J, with 3 bases in the middle. CDR3 length: 12 residues. The CDR3 loop reads CACLSGANVLTF. CDR3 bases: TGTGCCTGCCTCTCTGGGGCCAACGTCCTGACTTTC.

The rearrangement joins TRBV7-9 to TRBJ1-2; 7 bases line up with TRBD1. J was trimmed by 5 bases and V by 4 bases; bases with no gene match: 13. The length of the CDR3 is 16 residues. Looked up from germline, CDR1 is SEHNR and CDR2 is FQNEAQ (reference sequence). CDR3 sequence reads: CASSSTGKGAAYGYTF. The CDR3 region has the DNA TGTGCCAGCAGCTCAACAGGCAAGGGGGCTGCTTATGGCTACACCTTC.

This clone was observed a few times. The rearrangement joins TRBV4-2 to TRBJ2-1; D gene uncertain. V was cut by 0 bases and J by 12 bases, with 9 bases left in between. The CDR3 is 12 residues long. CDR1 is LGHNA and CDR2 is YNFKEQ in the germline V gene. As DNA, the CDR3 is TGTGCCAGCAGCCAAGATGGGCTAACGCAGTTCTTC. Its protein is CASSQDGLTQFF.

This rearrangement joins TRBV19 to TRBJ2-3; the D gene is possibly TRBD1 (5 bases). Germline-derived CDR1 and CDR2 are LNHDA and SQIVND (reference sequence). V was cut by 4 bases and J by 4 bases, with 12 bases left in between. This CDR3 comprises 14 residues. CDR3 protein: CASSRRQGADTQYF. CDR3 DNA: TGTGCCAGTAGTAGGCGACAAGGGGCAGATACGCAGTATTTT.

This sequence joins TRBV2 and TRBJ1-1, with 7 bases identical to TRBD1. In germline, CDR1 is SNHLY, CDR2 FYNNEI. The V segment lost 5 bases and the J segment 4 bases; nucleotides outside the gene matches: 10. This CDR3 region has 15 residues. The CDR3: CASSLQGRGPTEAFF. The CDR3 bases are TGTGCCAGCAGTCTACAGGGAAGGGGGCCCACTGAAGCTTTCTTT.

This clone has more than one count but fewer than ten. CDR3 DNA sequence: TGTGCCAGCAGCCGACAGGCAGGGGACTATGGCTACACCTTC. It translates to CASSRQAGDYGYTF. The chain carries TRBV28 and TRBJ1-2; D might be TRBD1 (6 bases). V was pared by 6 bases and J by 3 bases, with 14 bases between. The CDR3 is 14 amino acids. From germline, CDR1 is MDHEN and CDR2 SYDVKM.

J is TRBJ1-4 and V is TRBV10-3; no reliable D call. V shed 2 bases and J shed 5 bases, with 3 bases lying between them. CDR1 is ENHRY and CDR2 is SYGVKD in the germline V gene. This CDR3 has 12 amino acids. The CDR3 nucleotides read TGTGCCATCAGTGAGGGCAATGAAAAACTGTTTTTT. Translated, it gives CAISEGNEKLFF.

This chain joins TRBV5-1 and TRBJ1-2; 9 nucleotides line up with TRBD1. The trim removed 0 bases at V and 8 bases at J, leaving 14 bases unmatched. This CDR3 contains 17 residues. Germline CDR1 and CDR2: SGHRS and YFSETQ. CDR3 sequence: CASSLGTYRDRELGYTF. CDR3 sequence (DNA): TGCGCCAGCAGCTTGGGGACTTACCGGGACAGGGAATTAGGCTACACCTTC.

J is TRBJ1-1 and V is TRBV2, with D unresolved. CDR1 is SNHLY, CDR2 FYNNEI, per germline. Trimming left V 1 base short and J 0 bases short, with 15 bases between. The CDR3 extends over 17 amino acids. CDR3 sequence: CASSEGLGRGVNTEAFF. For the CDR3, the DNA is TGTGCCAGCAGTGAAGGTCTCGGACGGGGAGTGAACACTGAAGCTTTCTTT.

The chain combines TRBV5-1 with TRBJ2-1; 11 nucleotides agree with TRBD2. Germline CDR1 SGHRS, CDR2 YFSETQ. The CDR3 has 15 residues. J lost 9 bases, V lost 0 bases, and 5 bases had no gene match. The CDR3 region has the DNA TGCGCCAGCAGCTTGGCCCTCGGGACTAGCGGTGAGCAGTTCTTC. It is translated as CASSLALGTSGEQFF.

This clone was seen only a few times. The CDR3 bases are TGTGCCACCAGCATCGCCAGGGGTTGGACTGAAGCTTTCTTT. Translation gives CATSIARGWTEAFF. The gene calls are TRBV15 and TRBJ1-1, with TRBD1 as a possible D gene (6 bases). The CDR3 covers 14 residues. V was clipped by 4 bases and J by 5 bases, with 14 bases between them. CDR1 is LNHNV, CDR2 YYDKDF, per germline (reference sequence).

This chain links TRBV24-1 with TRBJ2-3; D gene uncertain. Per the germline V gene, CDR1 is KGHDR and CDR2 is SFDVKD. The CDR3 sequence is 12 residues long. V was cut by 1 base and J by 4 bases, with 2 bases left in between. In DNA, the CDR3 is TGTGCCACCAGTGATTTCTCAGATACGCAGTATTTT. Translating it yields CATSDFSDTQYF.

The chain's CDR3 is CASSYDRDRGISGELFF. In nucleotides, the CDR3 is TGTGCCAGCAGTTACGACCGGGACAGAGGGATCTCTGGGGAGCTGTTTTTT. This chain links TRBV6-2 or TRBV6-3 with TRBJ2-2; TRBD1 matches 7 bases. The CDR3 spans 17 residues. The junction had 14 bases not matched to a gene; V was cut back by 2 bases and J by 8 bases. The germline CDR1 and CDR2 sequences are MNHEY and SVGEGT.

The V gene is TRBV24-1, the J gene TRBJ2-2, with 8 bases lining up with TRBD1. CDR1 and CDR2 (germline): KGHDR, SFDVKD. CDR3 length: 15 amino acids. V shed 4 bases and J 8 bases; nucleotides not matched to a gene: 8. This chain's CDR3 is CATSEVRTGTGELFF. CDR3 in DNA: TGTGCCACCAGTGAGGTACGGACAGGGACTGGGGAGCTGTTTTTT.

This clone has more than one count but fewer than ten. The chain employs TRBV24-1 and TRBJ2-1; 10 positions match TRBD2. Germline loops: CDR1 KGHDR, CDR2 SFDVKD. With 1 base clipped from V and 9 bases from J, the junction kept 8 bases outside the gene matches. The CDR3 loop spans 16 amino acids. The CDR3 reads CATSDFPSGRQGEQFF. In DNA, the CDR3 is TGTGCCACCAGTGATTTCCCTAGCGGGAGACAGGGTGAGCAGTTCTTC.

This clone was picked up a small number of times. For the CDR3, the DNA is TGTGCCAGCAGTTTAAGAGGATATCAGCCCCAGCATTTT. It specifies CASSLRGYQPQHF. This chain connects TRBV27 to TRBJ1-5; no definite D call. Germline CDR1 and CDR2: MNHEY and SMNVEV (reference sequence). CDR3 size: 13 residues. Trimming took 2 bases from V and 5 from J, leaving 7 bases between them.